This T cell receptor beta chain is drawn from a study of blood T cells in healthy people across ages. Study-level background: Capture by template switching was about one barcoded beta molecule per two T cells.

The CDR3 contains 15 residues. The ends were cut back, 6 bases at V and 3 bases at J, with 14 bases in the middle. The second PCR ran roughly 7 to 12 cycles with a sample-barcoded 5' primer and J-beta primers. From each sample, at least 2.5 million paired-end reads containing CDR3 were obtained. TCRdb re-derived calls from the 5' RACE reads in MiXCR, one entry per CDR3 protein. The sample lists over 1,200,000 distinct CDR3 sequences, roughly 59% occurring once. Total RNA was isolated from each sample in quantities of at least 5 micrograms. This rearrangement joins TRBV12-3 or TRBV12-4 to TRBJ2-2; a weak D match, TRBD1 (5 bases). The sample was blood. This TCR was recovered from a young man in good health. The CDR3 DNA reads TGTGCCAGCAGCCAGGACAAGGGGCACACCGGGGAGCTGTTTTTT. Translated: CASSQDKGHTGELFF.